These 5 T cell receptor beta chains originate from one sample sequenced in a study of tumor-infiltrating lymphocytes in primary liver carcinoma. Scientists recovered RNA and DNA together from around 20-30 mg of unsorted bulk tissue. A primer in the constant region served to generate TCR beta cDNA from about 470 ng of total RNA. Researchers made the TCR beta libraries by running three nested multiplex PCR rounds with slightly modified ARM-PCR. Forward primers for TRBV1-TRBV30 and a C-beta reverse primer served the first two PCR rounds, at about 10 cycles each. TCRdb analysed the multiplex PCR reads with MiXCR anew, one entry per CDR3 protein. The data show some 190,000 distinct CDR3 sequences, just under 85% seen once. The specimen was tumor tissue from primary liver carcinoma. All receptors come from a man between 35 and 55 years old with primary liver carcinoma and hepatitis B virus infection.

This clonotype was seen a few times. The chain links TRBV19 to TRBJ1-5; the D gene is possibly TRBD1 (6 bases). Looked up from germline, CDR1 is LNHDA and CDR2 is SQIVND (reference sequence). V lost 3 bases to trimming and J lost 0 bases, with 9 bases between them. There are 15 residues in the CDR3. CDR3 residues: CASSIRGASNQPQHF. As DNA, the CDR3 is TGTGCCAGTAGTATCCGGGGGGCTAGCAATCAGCCCCAGCATTTT.

A remark on this clonotype: One end of the junction is discordant with germline, which a read error may explain. The V and J genes are TRBV11-2 and TRBJ2-4; the D gene is possibly TRBD1 (6 bases). Germline values: CDR1 SGHAT, CDR2 FQNNGV. The CDR3 totals 17 residues. For the CDR3, the DNA is TGTGCCAGCAGCTTAGACCAGACAGGTCTAGCCAAAAACATTCCGTACTTC. Amino acid sequence: CASSLDQTGLAKNIPYF. The full variable domain, completed using reference TRBV11-2 and TRBJ2-4, is EAGVAQSPRYKIIEKRQSVAFWCNPISGHATLYWYQQILGQGPKLLIQFQNNGVVDDSQLPKDRFSAERLKGVDSTLKIQPAKLEDSAVYLCASSLDQTGLAKNIPYFGAGTRLSVL.

As regards this clonotype: Its ends do not fully match the called genes, so a read error is possible. The chain is built from TRBV11-2 and TRBJ2-7; possibly TRBD1 for D (5 bases). This CDR3 has 14 amino acids. The germline V gene encodes CDR1 SGHAT and CDR2 FQNNGV. The CDR3, as DNA: TGTGCCAGCTGCTCTAACAGGTACTCCTACAAGCAGTACTTC. Translated, it gives CASCSNRYSYKQYF.

The CDR3 DNA follows: TGTGCCAGCAGCCCCCACCTACGAGGATGCACAGGCCCTCATCCCCAGCATTTT. Protein product: CASSPHLRGCTGPHPQHF. V usage is TRBV4-2 and J usage is TRBJ1-5, with a weak D call TRBD1 (5 bases). V was shortened by 4 bases and J by 10 bases, with 29 bases between the two germline ends. Germline-derived CDR1 and CDR2 are LGHNA and YNFKEQ. The CDR3 runs to 18 residues.

This clonotype was detected ten times or more. This chain connects TRBV20-1 to TRBJ2-1; D is perhaps TRBD2 (5 bases). V was clipped by 4 bases and J by 0 bases, with 13 bases between them. Germline V gene sequence: CDR1 DFQATT, CDR2 SNEGSKA (reference sequence). The CDR3 length is 15 residues. For the CDR3, the DNA is TGCAGTGCTACCTCCGGACTGAGCTCCTACAATGAGCAGTTCTTC. Protein sequence: CSATSGLSSYNEQFF.